The rows below give T cell receptor beta chains drawn from one sample of a study of cytomegalovirus exposure and HLA in healthy donors. Assay: immunoSEQ multiplex PCR; the TCRdb copy retains only in-frame clones and omits some. The repertoire shows about 41,000 clones; the top ten hold about 6.3%. What was sequenced was PBMCs. These TCRs come from a man aged 30 to 45 in good health and CMV-seronegative. The CDR3 runs from the conserved cysteine through the conserved F or W. Fields, in order: J gene, CDR3 length, D gene, V gene, clone size, CDR3 protein, CDR3 DNA. The D gene is left open where the match is weak. For some rows the clone size is stated as once, few or many, or as a class when expanded; others skip it.

>TRBJ2-1|11|.|TRBV18|.
CASSPNNEQFF
TGTGCCAGCTCACCTAACAATGAGCAGTTCTTC
>TRBJ2-3|15|TRBD1|TRBV7-2|.
CASTTGQGHTDTQYF
TGTGCCAGCACCACGGGACAGGGGCACACAGATACGCAGTATTTT
>TRBJ2-7|16|TRBD1|TRBV6-5|.
CASSLGRGQGAGEQYF
TGTGCCAGCAGTTTGGGTCGGGGACAGGGGGCGGGCGAGCAGTACTTC
>TRBJ2-1|15|.|TRBV27|.
CASSPSWESYNEQFF
TGTGCCAGCAGTCCCTCATGGGAGTCCTACAATGAGCAGTTCTTC
>TRBJ2-5|16|TRBD2|TRBV9|.
CASSVGAGGSGETQYF
TGTGCCAGCAGCGTAGGAGCGGGGGGGTCTGGAGAGACCCAGTACTTC
>TRBJ2-1|15|TRBD2|TRBV9|.
CASTVSGGAYNEQFF
TGTGCCAGCACCGTGAGTGGGGGGGCCTACAATGAGCAGTTCTTC
>TRBJ1-1|14|TRBD1|TRBV9|.
CASSEGDRNTEAFF
TGTGCCAGCAGCGAGGGGGACAGGAACACTGAAGCTTTCTTT
>TRBJ2-1|16|TRBD2|TRBV4-1|.
CASSQERASGIGEQFF
TGCGCCAGCAGCCAAGAAAGGGCTAGCGGGATAGGTGAGCAGTTCTTC
>TRBJ2-1|14|TRBD2|TRBV6-5|.
CASRPSGTNNEQFF
TGTGCCAGCAGGCCCAGCGGGACGAACAATGAGCAGTTCTTC
>TRBJ2-7|13|.|TRBV25-1|.
CASSEFMGNEQYF
TGTGCCAGCAGTGAATTTATGGGCAACGAGCAGTACTTC
>TRBJ2-7|14|.|TRBV2|.
CASSDSRGFGEQYF
TGTGCCAGCAGTGACTCAAGGGGATTCGGCGAGCAGTACTTC
>TRBJ1-1|12|.|TRBV7-9|.
CASRFMNTEAFF
TGTGCCAGCAGGTTTATGAACACTGAAGCTTTCTTT
>TRBJ2-7|15|TRBD1|TRBV7-9|.
CASSGYRQGTYEQYF
TGTGCCAGCAGCGGATATAGACAGGGAACCTACGAGCAGTACTTC
>TRBJ2-7|15|TRBD2|TRBV13|.
CASSTPAGVAYEQYF
TGTGCCAGCAGCACACCTGCGGGGGTCGCCTACGAGCAGTACTTC
>TRBJ2-7|14|.|TRBV6-5|.
CASSLQPLPYEQYF
TGTGCCAGCAGTTTACAGCCGCTCCCCTACGAGCAGTACTTC
>TRBJ2-5|14|TRBD1|TRBV29-1|.
CSVRRGTGDETQYF
TGCAGCGTGCGAAGGGGCACAGGGGACGAGACCCAGTACTTC
>TRBJ1-5|16|.|TRBV7-2|.
CASSLVGTRLDQPQHF
TGTGCCAGCAGCTTAGTCGGGACACGCCTAGATCAGCCCCAGCATTTT
>TRBJ2-6|13|.|TRBV6-1|.
CASGTPGANVLTF
TGTGCCAGCGGGACTCCTGGGGCCAACGTCCTGACTTTC
>TRBJ2-7|14|TRBD2|TRBV29-1|.
CSVAAGGVGYEQYF
TGCAGCGTTGCGGCGGGGGGAGTGGGCTACGAGCAGTACTTC
>TRBJ1-5|14|.|TRBV6-5|.
CASSQGISNQPQHF
TGTGCCAGCAGTCAGGGGATTAGCAATCAGCCCCAGCATTTT
>TRBJ2-1|17|.|TRBV9|.
CASSARNGLAGDNEQFF
TGTGCCAGCAGCGCAAGGAATGGGCTAGCTGGCGACAATGAGCAGTTCTTC
>TRBJ1-2|14|TRBD1|TRBV28|.
CASSRTGPNYGYTF
TGTGCCAGCAGCCGGACAGGGCCGAACTATGGCTACACCTTC
>TRBJ2-5|12|.|TRBV10-3|.
CAISGFGETQYF
TGTGCCATCAGTGGTTTCGGGGAGACCCAGTACTTC
>TRBJ2-1|15|TRBD2|TRBV18|.
CASSPGLAEYNEQFF
TGTGCCAGCTCACCGGGACTAGCGGAGTACAATGAGCAGTTCTTC
>TRBJ2-5|13|.|TRBV5-1|.
CASSLDSSETQYF
TGCGCCAGCAGCTTGGATAGCTCGGAGACCCAGTACTTC
>TRBJ1-4|15|TRBD1|TRBV18|.
CASSPLGQGGEKLFF
TGTGCCAGCTCACCACTGGGACAGGGAGGTGAAAAACTGTTTTTT
>TRBJ2-5|13|TRBD2|TRBV6-1|.
CASLIAGAETQYF
TGTGCCAGCCTAATAGCGGGAGCTGAGACCCAGTACTTC
>TRBJ2-7|14|.|TRBV29-1|.
CSVEGTPSSYEQYF
TGCAGCGTTGAGGGGACTCCGAGCTCCTACGAGCAGTACTTC
>TRBJ1-1|12|.|TRBV7-8|.
CASSLSVAEAFF
TGTGCCAGCAGCTTATCGGTGGCTGAAGCTTTCTTT
>TRBJ2-2|16|TRBD1|TRBV11-3|.
CASSLETGRRGGELFF
TGTGCCAGCAGCCTTGAGACAGGGCGAAGGGGCGGGGAGCTGTTTTTT
>TRBJ2-1|16|TRBD2|TRBV5-4|.
CASSPFSGGPSNEQFF
TGTGCCAGCAGCCCCTTTTCGGGGGGGCCATCCAATGAGCAGTTCTTC
>TRBJ2-7|14|TRBD2|TRBV27|.
CASSLAGGPREQYF
TGTGCCAGCAGTTTAGCGGGAGGGCCGCGGGAGCAGTACTTC
>TRBJ2-3|11|.|TRBV11-2|.
CARSAADTQYF
TGTGCCAGAAGCGCGGCAGATACGCAGTATTTT
>TRBJ1-3|15|.|TRBV6-1|.
CASSHIGGVGNTIYF
TGTGCCAGCAGCCACATCGGCGGTGTTGGAAACACCATATATTTT
>TRBJ1-4|16|.|TRBV19|.
CASSRLVSATNEKLFF
TGTGCCAGTAGTAGACTTGTATCAGCAACTAATGAAAAACTGTTTTTT
>TRBJ2-5|14|.|TRBV5-1|.
CASSLQGRQETQYF
TGCGCCAGCAGCTTGCAGGGTCGCCAAGAGACCCAGTACTTC
>TRBJ2-2|10|.|TRBV5-5|.
CASSSRELFF
TGTGCCAGCAGCTCAAGGGAGCTGTTTTTT
>TRBJ1-4|11|TRBD1|TRBV29-1|.
CSGTTGDKLFF
TGCAGCGGAACGACAGGGGATAAACTGTTTTTT
>TRBJ2-7|16|TRBD2|TRBV4-1|.
CASSQDSSGSSYEQYF
TGCGCCAGCAGCCAAGACTCTAGCGGGAGCTCCTACGAGCAGTACTTC
>TRBJ1-1|15|.|TRBV10-3|medium-sized
CAISLKGPVNTEAFF
TGTGCCATCAGCCTAAAGGGGCCAGTGAACACTGAAGCTTTCTTT
>TRBJ1-3|16|.|TRBV4-1|.
CASSQPLVDSGNTIYF
TGCGCCAGCAGCCAGCCCTTGGTAGACTCTGGAAACACCATATATTTT
>TRBJ2-4|15|.|TRBV7-2|.
CASSYPQGLKNIQYF
TGTGCCAGCAGCTACCCACAGGGTTTAAAAAACATTCAGTACTTC
>TRBJ2-3|15|.|TRBV5-4|.
CASSLQTGSTDTQYF
TGTGCCAGCAGCTTGCAAACGGGAAGCACAGATACGCAGTATTTT
>TRBJ1-1|14|TRBD1|TRBV27|.
CASNRQGPNTEDFF
TGTGCCAGCAATAGACAGGGGCCGAACACTGAAGATTTCTTT
>TRBJ2-1|15|.|TRBV5-1|.
CASSSRQGSYNEQFF
TGCGCCAGCAGCTCGCGCCAGGGTTCCTACAATGAGCAGTTCTTC
>TRBJ2-3|14|TRBD2|TRBV30|.
CAWSRLAGADTQYF
TGTGCCTGGAGTCGGCTAGCGGGAGCAGATACGCAGTATTTT
>TRBJ1-6|16|TRBD1|TRBV7-2|.
CASSPRDRGAPSPLHF
TGTGCCAGCAGTCCACGGGACAGGGGGGCCCCTTCACCCCTCCACTTT